Sequencing of this T cell receptor (beta chain) was carried out in a study of blood T cell repertoires in COVID-19. Repertoires were generated with immunoSEQ multiplex PCR, while TCRdb's copy carries only in-frame clones and drops some. This table has approximately 300,000 clones, roughly 87% appearing once. Germline CDR1 SGHVS, CDR2 FQNEAQ. V lost 3 bases and J lost 5; bases outside the gene matches: 4. This CDR3 comprises 15 residues. This clonotype was obtained from a man younger than 30 with active or convalescent COVID-19. Sequenced: peripheral blood. The genes are TRBV7-8 and TRBJ2-2; 9 bases fit TRBD2. DNA of the CDR3: TGTGCCAGCAGCTTTGGCGGGAGGGGTACCGGGGAGCTGTTTTTT. This sequence encodes CASSFGGRGTGELFF.